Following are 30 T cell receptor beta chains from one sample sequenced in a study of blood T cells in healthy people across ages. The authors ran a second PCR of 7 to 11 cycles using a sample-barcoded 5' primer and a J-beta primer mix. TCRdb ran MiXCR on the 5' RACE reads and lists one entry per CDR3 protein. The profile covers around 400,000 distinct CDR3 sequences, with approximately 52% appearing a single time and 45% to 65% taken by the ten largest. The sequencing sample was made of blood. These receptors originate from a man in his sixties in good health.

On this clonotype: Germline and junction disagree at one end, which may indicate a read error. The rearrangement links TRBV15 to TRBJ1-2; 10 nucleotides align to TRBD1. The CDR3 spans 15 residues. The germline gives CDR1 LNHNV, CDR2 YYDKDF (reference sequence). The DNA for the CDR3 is TGTGCCACCAGTATAGCGGGACAGGGGAACTATGGCCACACCTTC. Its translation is CATSIAGQGNYGHTF.

CDR3 amino acids: CASSGGQETQYF. CDR3 DNA: TGTGCCAGCAGCGGAGGGCAAGAGACCCAGTACTTC. This chain uses TRBV3-1 with TRBJ2-5; weak D call: TRBD2 (6 bases). Germline V gives CDR1 LGHDT, CDR2 YNNKEL (reference sequence). The V gene lost 5 bases and the J gene lost 2 bases, with 6 bases spanning the gap. The CDR3 has 12 residues.

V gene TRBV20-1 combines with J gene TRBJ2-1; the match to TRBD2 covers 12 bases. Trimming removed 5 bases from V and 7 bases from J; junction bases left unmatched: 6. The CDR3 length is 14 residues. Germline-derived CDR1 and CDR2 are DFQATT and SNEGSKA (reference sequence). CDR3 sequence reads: CSAPLAGGRNEQFF. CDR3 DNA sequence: TGCAGTGCTCCCCTAGCGGGGGGGCGAAATGAGCAGTTCTTC.

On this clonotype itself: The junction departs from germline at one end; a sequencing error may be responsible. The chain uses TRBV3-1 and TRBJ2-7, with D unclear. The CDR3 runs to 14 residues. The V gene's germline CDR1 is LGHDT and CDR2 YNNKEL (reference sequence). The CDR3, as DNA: TGTACCAGCAGCTCTCTACACGCCTCCTACGAGCAGTACTTC. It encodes CTSSSLHASYEQYF.

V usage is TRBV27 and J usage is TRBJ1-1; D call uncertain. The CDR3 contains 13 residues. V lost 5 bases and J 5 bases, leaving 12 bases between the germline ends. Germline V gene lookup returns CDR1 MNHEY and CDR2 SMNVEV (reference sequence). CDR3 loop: CASSARTRTEAFF. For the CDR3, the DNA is TGTGCCAGCAGTGCGCGGACGCGAACTGAAGCTTTCTTT.

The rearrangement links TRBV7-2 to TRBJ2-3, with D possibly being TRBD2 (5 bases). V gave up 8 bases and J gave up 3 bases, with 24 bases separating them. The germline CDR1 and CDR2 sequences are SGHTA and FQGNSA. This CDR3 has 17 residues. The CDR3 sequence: CASSREGPNLRTDTQYF. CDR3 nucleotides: TGTGCCAGCTCGCGTGAGGGTCCCAACCTGAGGACAGATACGCAGTATTTT. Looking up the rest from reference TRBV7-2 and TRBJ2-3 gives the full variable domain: GAGVSQSPSNKVTEKGKDVELRCDPISGHTALYWYRQSLGQGLEFLIYFQGNSAPDKSGLPSDRFSAERTGGSVSTLTIQRTQQEDSAVYLCASSREGPNLRTDTQYFGPGTRLTVL.

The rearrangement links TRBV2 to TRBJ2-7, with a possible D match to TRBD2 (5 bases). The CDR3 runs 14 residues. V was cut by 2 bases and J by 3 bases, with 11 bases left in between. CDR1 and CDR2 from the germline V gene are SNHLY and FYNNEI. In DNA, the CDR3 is TGTGCCAGCAGTGAACTGAGGGCGGGCTACGAGCAGTACTTC. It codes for CASSELRAGYEQYF.

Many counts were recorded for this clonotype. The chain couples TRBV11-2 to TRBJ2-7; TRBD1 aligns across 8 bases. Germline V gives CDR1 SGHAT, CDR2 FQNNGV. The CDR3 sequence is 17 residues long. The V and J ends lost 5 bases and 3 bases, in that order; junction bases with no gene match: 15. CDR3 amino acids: CASSHPLTGDRLYEQYF. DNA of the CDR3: TGTGCCAGCAGCCACCCCCTAACTGGGGACAGGCTCTACGAGCAGTACTTC.

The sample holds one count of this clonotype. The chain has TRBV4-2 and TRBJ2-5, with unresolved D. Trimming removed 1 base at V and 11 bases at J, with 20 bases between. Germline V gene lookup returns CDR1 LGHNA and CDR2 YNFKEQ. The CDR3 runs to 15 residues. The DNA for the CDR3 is TGTGCCAGCAGCCAAGGCAACGGACCCACGAATGAGCAGTACTTC. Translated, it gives CASSQGNGPTNEQYF.

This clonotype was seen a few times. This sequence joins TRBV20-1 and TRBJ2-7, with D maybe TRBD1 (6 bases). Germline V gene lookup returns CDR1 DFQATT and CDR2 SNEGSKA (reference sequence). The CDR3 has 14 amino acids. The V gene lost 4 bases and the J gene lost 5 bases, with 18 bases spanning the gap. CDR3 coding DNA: TGCAGTGCTAAAGTGCTGGGAAGGGGGAACGAGCAGTACTTC. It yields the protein CSAKVLGRGNEQYF.

CDR3 coding DNA: TGTGCCAGCAGTTACCCAGGACTAGCGGGGGGTAACGAGCAGTTCTTC. Translated: CASSYPGLAGGNEQFF. V usage is TRBV6-5 and J usage is TRBJ2-1, with TRBD2 matching over 14 bases. V gave up 2 bases and J gave up 10 bases; unmatched junction bases: 7. The germline CDR1 and CDR2 sequences are MNHEY and SVGAGI. The CDR3 is made up of 16 amino acids.

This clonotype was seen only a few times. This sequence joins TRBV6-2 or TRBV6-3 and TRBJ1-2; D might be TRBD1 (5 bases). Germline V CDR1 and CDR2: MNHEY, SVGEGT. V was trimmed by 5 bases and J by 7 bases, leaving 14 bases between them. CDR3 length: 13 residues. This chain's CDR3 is CASSDPGTPGYTF. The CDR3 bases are TGTGCCAGCAGTGACCCCGGGACGCCTGGCTACACCTTC.

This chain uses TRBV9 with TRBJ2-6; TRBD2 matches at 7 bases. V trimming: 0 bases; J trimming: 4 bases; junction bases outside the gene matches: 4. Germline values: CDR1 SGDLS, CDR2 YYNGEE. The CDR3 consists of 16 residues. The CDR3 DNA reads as TGTGCCAGCAGCGTAGGTCCGGGGGGAGGGGCCAACGTCCTGACTTTC. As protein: CASSVGPGGGANVLTF.

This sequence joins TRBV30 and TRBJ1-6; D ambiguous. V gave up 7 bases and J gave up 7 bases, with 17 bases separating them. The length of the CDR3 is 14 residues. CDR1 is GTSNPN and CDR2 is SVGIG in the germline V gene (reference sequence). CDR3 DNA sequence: TGTGCCTTCCACGACGGGTTTGGAAATTCACCCCTCCACTTT. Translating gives CAFHDGFGNSPLHF.

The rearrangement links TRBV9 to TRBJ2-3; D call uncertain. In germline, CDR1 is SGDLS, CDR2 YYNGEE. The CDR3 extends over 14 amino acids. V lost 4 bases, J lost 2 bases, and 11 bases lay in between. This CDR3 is CASSSRRLTDTQYF. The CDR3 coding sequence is TGTGCCAGCAGCTCCCGGAGACTCACAGATACGCAGTATTTT.

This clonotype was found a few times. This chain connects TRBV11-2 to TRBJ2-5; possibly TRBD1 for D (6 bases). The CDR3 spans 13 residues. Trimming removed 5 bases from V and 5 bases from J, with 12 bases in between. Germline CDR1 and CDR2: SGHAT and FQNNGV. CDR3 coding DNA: TGTGCCAGCAGCCCGGACAGTTGGGAGACCCAGTACTTC. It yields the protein CASSPDSWETQYF.

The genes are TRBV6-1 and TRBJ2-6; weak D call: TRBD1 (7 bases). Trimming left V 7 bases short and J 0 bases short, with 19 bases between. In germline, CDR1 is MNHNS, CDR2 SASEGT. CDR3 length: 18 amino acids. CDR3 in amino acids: CASTRTGGLNSGANVLTF. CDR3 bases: TGTGCCAGCACCCGGACAGGAGGGTTGAACTCTGGGGCCAACGTCCTGACTTTC.

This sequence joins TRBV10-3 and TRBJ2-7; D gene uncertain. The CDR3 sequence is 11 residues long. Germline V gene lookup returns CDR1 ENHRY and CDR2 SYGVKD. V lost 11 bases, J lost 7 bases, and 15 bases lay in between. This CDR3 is CAAAVNNEQYF. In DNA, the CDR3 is TGTGCCGCCGCAGTAAACAATGAGCAGTACTTC.

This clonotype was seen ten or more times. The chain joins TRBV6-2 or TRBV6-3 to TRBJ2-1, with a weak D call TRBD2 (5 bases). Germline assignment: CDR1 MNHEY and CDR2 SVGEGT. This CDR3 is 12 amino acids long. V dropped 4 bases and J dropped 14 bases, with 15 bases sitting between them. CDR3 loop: CASSLGRSGKFF. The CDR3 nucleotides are TGTGCCAGCAGTTTAGGGCGTTCGGGGAAGTTCTTC.

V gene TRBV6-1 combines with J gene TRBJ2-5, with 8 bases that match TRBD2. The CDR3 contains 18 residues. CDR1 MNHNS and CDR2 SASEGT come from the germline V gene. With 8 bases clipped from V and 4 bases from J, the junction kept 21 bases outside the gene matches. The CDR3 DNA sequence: TGTGCCAGCCGGGGGGGAGTGTTAAGGGGATTTACGGGAGAGACCCAGTACTTC. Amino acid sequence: CASRGGVLRGFTGETQYF.

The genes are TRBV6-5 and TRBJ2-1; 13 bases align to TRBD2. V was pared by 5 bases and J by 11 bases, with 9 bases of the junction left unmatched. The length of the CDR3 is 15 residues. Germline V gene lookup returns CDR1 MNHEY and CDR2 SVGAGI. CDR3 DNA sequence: TGTGCCAGCAGTCAGACTAGCGGGGGGCTTAGGAAGCAGTTCTTC. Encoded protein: CASSQTSGGLRKQFF.

The CDR3 sequence is CSVEFPGGRGQPQHF. The CDR3 DNA follows: TGCAGCGTTGAGTTCCCGGGAGGTAGGGGACAGCCCCAGCATTTT. V and J are TRBV29-1 and TRBJ1-5, with D perhaps TRBD1 (5 bases). The CDR3 has 15 residues. V was clipped by 3 bases and J by 7 bases, with 19 bases between them. CDR1 is SQVTM, CDR2 ANQGSEA, per germline.

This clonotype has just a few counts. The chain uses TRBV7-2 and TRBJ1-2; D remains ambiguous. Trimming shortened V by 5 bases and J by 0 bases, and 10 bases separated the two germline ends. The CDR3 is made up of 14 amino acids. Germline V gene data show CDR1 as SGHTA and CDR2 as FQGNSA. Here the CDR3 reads CASSLNGPNYGYTF. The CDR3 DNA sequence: TGTGCCAGCAGCCTGAATGGTCCTAACTATGGCTACACCTTC.

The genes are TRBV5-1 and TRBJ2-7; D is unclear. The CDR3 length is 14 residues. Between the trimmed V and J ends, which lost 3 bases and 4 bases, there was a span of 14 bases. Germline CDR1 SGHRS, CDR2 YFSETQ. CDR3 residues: CASSSFTGGYEQYF. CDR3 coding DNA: TGCGCCAGCAGCTCTTTTACGGGTGGATACGAGCAGTACTTC.

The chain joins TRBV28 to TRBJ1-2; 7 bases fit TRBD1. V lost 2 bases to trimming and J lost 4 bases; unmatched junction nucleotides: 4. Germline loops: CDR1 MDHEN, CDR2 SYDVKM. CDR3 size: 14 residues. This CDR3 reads CASSLGGQTYGYTF. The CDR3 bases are TGTGCCAGCAGTTTAGGGGGACAGACCTATGGCTACACCTTC.

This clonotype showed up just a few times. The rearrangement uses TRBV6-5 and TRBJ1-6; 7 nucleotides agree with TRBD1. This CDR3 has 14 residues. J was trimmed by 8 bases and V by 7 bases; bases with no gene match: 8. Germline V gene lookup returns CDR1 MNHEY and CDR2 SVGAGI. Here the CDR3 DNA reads TGTGCCAGCACCCAGGGACAGAGATATTCACCCCTCCACTTT. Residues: CASTQGQRYSPLHF.

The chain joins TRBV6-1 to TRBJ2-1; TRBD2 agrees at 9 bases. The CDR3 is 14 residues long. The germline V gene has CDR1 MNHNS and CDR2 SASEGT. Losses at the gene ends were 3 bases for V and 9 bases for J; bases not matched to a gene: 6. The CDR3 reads CASSDSGGGGEQFF. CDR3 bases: TGTGCCAGCAGTGATAGCGGGGGAGGCGGTGAGCAGTTCTTC.

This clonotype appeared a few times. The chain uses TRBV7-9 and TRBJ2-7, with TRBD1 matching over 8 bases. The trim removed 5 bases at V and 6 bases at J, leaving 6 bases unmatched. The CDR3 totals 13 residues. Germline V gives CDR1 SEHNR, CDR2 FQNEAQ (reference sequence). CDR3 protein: CASSTRTGCEQYF. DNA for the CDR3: TGTGCCAGCAGCACCAGGACAGGGTGCGAGCAGTACTTC. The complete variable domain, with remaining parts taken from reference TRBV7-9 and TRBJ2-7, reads DTGVSQNPRHKITKRGQNVTFRCDPISEHNRLYWYRQTLGQGPEFLTYFQNEAQLEKSRLLSDRFSAERPKGSFSTLEIQRTEQGDSAMYLCASSTRTGCEQYFGPGTRLTVT.

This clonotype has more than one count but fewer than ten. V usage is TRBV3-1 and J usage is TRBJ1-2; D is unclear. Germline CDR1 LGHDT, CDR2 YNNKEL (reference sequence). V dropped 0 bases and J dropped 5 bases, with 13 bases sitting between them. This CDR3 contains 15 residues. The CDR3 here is CASSQETAAYYGYTF. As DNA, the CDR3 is TGTGCCAGCAGCCAAGAAACTGCAGCCTATTATGGCTACACCTTC.

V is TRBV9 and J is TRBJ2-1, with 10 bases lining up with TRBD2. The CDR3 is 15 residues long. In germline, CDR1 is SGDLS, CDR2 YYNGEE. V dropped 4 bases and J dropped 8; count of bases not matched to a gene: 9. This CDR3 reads CASSPSGRAPHEQFF. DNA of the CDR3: TGTGCCAGCAGCCCTAGCGGGAGAGCTCCGCATGAGCAGTTCTTC.